This T cell receptor beta chain was obtained from a study of blood T cell repertoires in COVID-19 (dated by TCRdb to about 2020). The study in broad terms: Samples covering the acute and convalescent phases of COVID-19 were provided by collaborators in the United States, Italy and Spain. The material from the prospective study consisted of cDNA or gDNA derived from T cells, B-cell-depleted T cells, or PBMCs. Subjects who had been exposed to COVID-19, were actively infected with it, or had recovered from it provided the deeply sampled blood TCRbeta repertoires that made up the dataset. The repertoires were made available in a free public database intended to serve as a resource for research on the immune response to SARS-CoV-2. The samples were drawn from two sources: the first 160 participants of the ongoing ImmuneRACE study, and about 1,300 subjects contributed by 6 global collaborators. A de-identified subject ID, COVID-19 status, age in years and sex were almost always included in the sample metadata. HLA class I and class II types, where available, came from metadata supplied by the sample provider rather than from assay-based typing.

The CDR3 numbers 14 residues from cysteine through phenylalanine. Kept here is only the CDR3 DNA, which spans 42 bases and is read in frame from base 1. V loses 7 bases, J loses 0 bases, and the germline ends lie 13 bases apart. The germline V gene specifies SGHRS as CDR1 and YFSETQ as CDR2. TCRbeta CDR3 regions were amplified from genomic DNA using the immunoSEQ Assay, a bias-controlled multiplex PCR. Regarding the original processing steps: The number of nucleated cells in each sample was estimated from the amplification of reference gene primers within the assay. To quantify the absolute abundance of each unique TCRbeta CDR3 rearrangement, sequence reads were collapsed and filtered. For each sample, productive Simpson clonality was calculated by taking the square root of Simpson's diversity index across productive rearrangements. TCRdb stores this immuneACCESS table with in-frame sequences only. Part of the clones is absent; in the studies checked, under half of the shortfall reflects unresolved V genes, and no reason is known for the rest. From that table come the V and J calls and clone size; the DNA was used to work out D and trimming. The sample contains 250,000 to 350,000 clones, around nine tenths of them found a single time. The ten biggest clones cover approximately 0.84% of the sample.

On this clone: No cognate antigen has been identified for it. Base qualities are not recorded, but no much larger clone differs from it by a single base.

Whole blood was collected in K2EDTA tubes by collaborating institutions according to the institutions' own protocols. Collaborator samples were shipped for TCRbeta analysis as frozen whole blood, isolated PBMCs, or DNA extracted from either sample type. The study at large found these results: The amount of clinical and demographic metadata varied by source and participant and was provided uncurated.

Material for sequencing was peripheral blood. The source is a man aged 25 to 40 with acute or convalescent COVID-19. This receptor chain uses TRBV5-1 and TRBJ2-5; the D segment could be TRBD2, given 5 matching bases. The bases are TGCGCCAGCCGAGGAACGGGGTACCAAGAGACCCAGTACTTC. It is translated as CASRGTGYQETQYF.